These 7 T cell receptor beta chains share one sample of origin, sequenced in a study of beta chain features in type 1 diabetes. Study conclusions and caveats: The study found moderately but significantly shorter TCRB CDR3s in all four CD4+ subsets of Type 1 diabetes patients.

These TCRs' antigens remain unknown. The entirety of the isolated RNA underwent reverse transcription, so expressed TCRB transcripts were sequenced. The repertoire was sequenced with immunoSEQ multiplex PCR; TCRdb's copy has only in-frame clones and lacks some. This table has 300,000 or so clones, around 9.3% appearing once. The sample taken for sequencing was central memory CD4+ T cells from blood. These receptors all stem from a man younger than 40 with type 1 diabetes.

The CDR3 DNA is TGTGCCAGCAGTGAATTGTGGGGCTACACCTTC. Translation gives CASSELWGYTF. The chain employs TRBV25-1 and TRBJ1-2; D gene ambiguous. Per the germline V gene, CDR1 is MGHDK and CDR2 is SYGVNS. The CDR3 has 11 amino acids. Trimming pared 1 base from V and 8 bases from J, leaving 5 bases between.

This clone came up a few times. J is TRBJ1-2 and V is TRBV27, with D possibly matching TRBD1 (5 bases). This CDR3 is 15 amino acids long. The germline V gene has CDR1 MNHEY and CDR2 SMNVEV (reference sequence). The germline V and J ends were trimmed by 1 base and 2 bases, with 11 bases remaining between them. The CDR3 loop reads CASSLFSRENYGYTF. CDR3 sequence (DNA): TGTGCCAGCAGTTTATTTAGCAGGGAAAACTATGGCTACACCTTC.

This clone was observed a single time. This rearrangement joins TRBV5-4 to TRBJ2-5, with D possibly being TRBD2 (5 bases). CDR1 is SGHNT, CDR2 YYREEE, per germline (reference sequence). V was shortened by 4 bases and J by 3 bases, with 10 bases between the two germline ends. The CDR3 extends over 13 amino acids. CDR3 nucleotides: TGTGCCAGCAGCCCTCAGAGGGAAGAGACCCAGTACTTC. As protein: CASSPQREETQYF.

This clone was seen more than once but under ten times. V and J are TRBV18 and TRBJ1-3, with 9 positions matching TRBD1. The V and J ends lost 8 bases and 2 bases, in that order; junction bases with no gene match: 7. Germline V CDR1 and CDR2: KGHSH, LQKENI. This CDR3 region has 15 residues. The CDR3 DNA sequence: TGTGCCAGCACCTTCGGACAGGGGCCTGGAAACACCATATATTTT. This sequence encodes CASTFGQGPGNTIYF.

This clone was detected only a few times. V and J are TRBV5-4 and TRBJ1-1, with 11 bases fitting TRBD1. This CDR3 is 16 amino acids long. V was clipped by 4 bases and J by 4 bases; unmatched bases: 9. The germline V gene has CDR1 SGHNT and CDR2 YYREEE (reference sequence). The CDR3 loop is CASSTGQGARGTEAFF. The DNA for the CDR3 is TGTGCCAGCAGCACCGGACAGGGGGCGCGGGGCACTGAAGCTTTCTTT.

The chain uses TRBV18 and TRBJ1-5; D unclear. Germline V CDR1 and CDR2: KGHSH, LQKENI. CDR3 size: 14 residues. Deletions cut 2 bases from V and 2 bases from J, with 7 bases between. The CDR3 DNA reads as TGTGCCAGCTCACCAATTGGTGGCAATCAGCCCCAGCATTTT. Residues: CASSPIGGNQPQHF.

This clone was seen once. This chain connects TRBV7-2 to TRBJ2-2; D tentatively reads TRBD1 or TRBD2 (5 bases each). The CDR3 is 15 residues long. Germline CDR1 SGHTA, CDR2 FQGNSA. V lost 3 bases to trimming and J lost 5 bases, with 13 bases between them. The CDR3 spells CASSFSNRRTGELFF. In nucleotides, the CDR3 is TGTGCCAGCAGCTTTTCCAACAGGAGGACCGGGGAGCTGTTTTTT.